A single sample is the source of the 27 T cell receptor beta chains below, sequenced in a study of blood T cell repertoires in COVID-19. TCRdb keeps only in-frame clones here, not all; method: immunoSEQ multiplex PCR. This table has fewer than 400,000 clones, around 92% appearing once. Sequencing was performed on PBMCs or T cells enriched from blood (not recorded which). These TCRs come from a woman aged 25-40 years who had recovered from COVID-19.

The chain joins TRBV28 to TRBJ1-2, with D possibly matching TRBD1 (5 bases). The germline V gene has CDR1 MDHEN and CDR2 SYDVKM. The CDR3 spans 13 residues. Trimming shortened V by 7 bases and J by 3 bases, and 12 bases separated the two germline ends. The CDR3 DNA reads TGTGCCAGCACTTCAGCACAGGACTATGGCTACACCTTC. Its translation: CASTSAQDYGYTF.

This chain uses TRBV27 with TRBJ1-2, with a possible D match to TRBD1 (6 bases). Trimming left V 1 base short and J 3 bases short, with 12 bases between. The CDR3 loop spans 15 amino acids. Germline values: CDR1 MNHEY, CDR2 SMNVEV (reference sequence). Here the CDR3 reads CASSLWGGADYGYTF. The CDR3 DNA reads TGTGCCAGCAGTTTATGGGGGGGGGCAGACTATGGCTACACCTTC.

This chain links TRBV7-9 with TRBJ2-7; tentative D call: TRBD2 (6 bases). The V and J ends lost 3 bases and 5 bases respectively, with 20 bases between them. CDR1 and CDR2 (germline): SEHNR, FQNEAQ (reference sequence). The CDR3 runs to 16 residues. Here the CDR3 DNA reads TGTGCCAGCAGCTTTGCGGGACGTCCGGAGGTAGACGAGCAGTACTTC. Protein: CASSFAGRPEVDEQYF.

The chain recombines TRBV18 with TRBJ1-1; no definite D call. The CDR3 loop spans 14 amino acids. Trimming took 0 bases from V and 4 from J, leaving 9 bases between them. Germline V gene sequence: CDR1 KGHSH, CDR2 LQKENI. CDR3 sequence reads: CASSPPRVATEAFF. The CDR3 coding sequence is TGTGCCAGCTCACCACCGAGGGTAGCCACTGAAGCTTTCTTT.

The CDR3 is CASSSPDRGNTGELFF. The CDR3 DNA reads as TGTGCCAGCAGCTCACCGGACAGGGGGAACACCGGGGAGCTGTTTTTT. The chain combines TRBV7-9 with TRBJ2-2; 9 bases align to TRBD1. There are 16 residues in the CDR3. V was clipped by 4 bases and J by 1 base; unmatched bases: 4. Germline lookup yields CDR1 SEHNR and CDR2 FQNEAQ (reference sequence). Together with reference TRBV7-9 and TRBJ2-2, the CDR3 gives the full variable domain: DTGVSQNPRHKITKRGQNVTFRCDPISEHNRLYWYRQTLGQGPEFLTYFQNEAQLEKSRLLSDRFSAERPKGSFSTLEIQRTEQGDSAMYLCASSSPDRGNTGELFFGEGSRLTVL.

V usage is TRBV5-4 and J usage is TRBJ1-1; TRBD1 might be the D (6 bases). Looked up from germline, CDR1 is SGHNT and CDR2 is YYREEE (reference sequence). The CDR3 runs to 15 residues. V lost 4 bases and J 0 bases, leaving 13 bases between the germline ends. CDR3 nucleotide sequence: TGTGCCAGCAGCCAACGGACAGTTCTGAACACTGAAGCTTTCTTT. Translation: CASSQRTVLNTEAFF.

The chain uses TRBV19 and TRBJ1-4, with TRBD1 identical over 11 bases. Trimming at V came to 8 bases and at J to 4 bases, leaving 6 bases not matched to a gene. Germline CDR1 is LNHDA and CDR2 is SQIVND (reference sequence). This CDR3 region has 15 residues. CDR3 in amino acids: CASGDRGGSNEKLFF. Written as DNA, the CDR3 is TGTGCCAGTGGGGACAGGGGGGGAAGTAATGAAAAACTGTTTTTT.

The chain links TRBV6-5 to TRBJ1-2; TRBD1 matches at 7 bases. The CDR3 runs to 14 residues. CDR1 MNHEY and CDR2 SVGAGI come from the germline V gene. The trim removed 7 bases at V and 6 bases at J, leaving 11 bases unmatched. CDR3 bases: TGTGCCAGCACCCCGACAGGGCTGGCGGATGGCTACACCTTC. Protein: CASTPTGLADGYTF.

A remark on this clone: Mismatch with germline at one junction end may stem from a read error. J is TRBJ2-3 and V is TRBV28; TRBD1 agrees at 9 bases. This CDR3 is 13 amino acids long. The V gene's germline CDR1 is MDHEN and CDR2 SYDVKM. CDR3 coding DNA: TGTGCCAGCAGTAGACCGGGGACAGGGATTGGTATTTTT. It encodes CASSRPGTGIGIF. Full variable domain (missing parts from reference TRBV28 and TRBJ2-3): DVKVTQSSRYLVKRTGEKVFLECVQDMDHENMFWYRQDPGLGLRLIYFSYDVKMKEKGDIPEGYSVSREKKERFSLILESASTNQTSMYLCASSRPGTGIGIFGPGTRLTVL.

Only one count was recorded for this clone. Other DNA sequences in this sample translate to the same CDR3. The chain combines TRBV9 with TRBJ2-2; 7 nucleotides agree with TRBD1. In germline, CDR1 is SGDLS, CDR2 YYNGEE. The length of the CDR3 is 15 residues. V shed 0 bases, J shed 4 bases, and the junction held 3 bases outside the gene matches. The CDR3, as DNA: TGTGCCAGCAGCGTAGTCTCAGGGGGCACCGGGGAGCTGTTTTTT. Protein product: CASSVVSGGTGELFF.

The chain is built from TRBV4-2 and TRBJ1-4; possible D gene TRBD1, 6 bases. The ends were cut back, 1 base at V and 6 bases at J, with 18 bases in the middle. The CDR3 consists of 17 residues. Germline CDR1 is LGHNA and CDR2 is YNFKEQ. The CDR3 here is CASSQGGGPGRDEKLFF. DNA for the CDR3: TGTGCCAGCAGCCAAGGGGGGGGCCCGGGACGCGATGAAAAACTGTTTTTT.

The rearrangement joins TRBV10-2 to TRBJ2-1; 10 bases are a match to TRBD2. The CDR3 covers 17 residues. CDR1 and CDR2 from the germline V gene are WSHSY and SAAADI. J was trimmed by 6 bases and V by 6 bases; bases with no gene match: 14. The CDR3 sequence: CASRSPFELAGANEQFF. For the CDR3, the DNA is TGCGCCAGCAGATCCCCATTCGAGCTAGCGGGAGCCAATGAGCAGTTCTTC.

This rearrangement joins TRBV5-4 to TRBJ2-7; 8 bases are shared with TRBD1. V shed 4 bases, J shed 3 bases, and the junction held 9 bases outside the gene matches. The CDR3 is 15 residues long. Germline-derived CDR1 and CDR2 are SGHNT and YYREEE (reference sequence). CDR3 sequence (DNA): TGTGCCAGCAGCAGGCCAGGGGGCGCTTTCTACGAGCAGTACTTC. The encoded protein is CASSRPGGAFYEQYF.

V and J are TRBV18 and TRBJ2-1; D gene ambiguous. The length of the CDR3 is 14 residues. Deletions cut 4 bases from V and 4 bases from J, with 11 bases between. Germline V gives CDR1 KGHSH, CDR2 LQKENI. The DNA of the CDR3 is TGTGCCAGCTCACGCTCTAACGTTTACAATGAGCAGTTCTTC. Protein sequence: CASSRSNVYNEQFF.

The chain has TRBV18 and TRBJ2-3; the match to TRBD1 covers 9 bases. Trimming cost V 6 bases and J 3 bases; bases outside gene matches: 7. Per the germline V gene, CDR1 is KGHSH and CDR2 is LQKENI. The CDR3 has 15 residues. CDR3 loop: CASSPGTGHTDTQYF. The CDR3 region has the DNA TGTGCCAGCTCCCCCGGGACAGGGCATACAGATACGCAGTATTTT.

The J gene is TRBJ1-2, the V gene TRBV2; 10 nucleotides line up with TRBD1. Germline V lookup: CDR1 SNHLY, CDR2 FYNNEI. V lost 6 bases, J lost 6 bases, and 10 bases stayed unmatched. The CDR3 totals 15 residues. The CDR3 protein is CASSRQRQGADGYTF. CDR3 coding DNA: TGTGCCAGCAGCCGACAACGACAGGGGGCAGATGGCTACACCTTC.

This chain joins TRBV6-4 and TRBJ2-1; the match to TRBD2 covers 10 bases. V shed 4 bases and J 2 bases; nucleotides not matched to a gene: 2. The CDR3 extends over 15 amino acids. Germline CDR1 and CDR2: MRHNA and SNTAGT. CDR3 DNA sequence: TGTGCCAGCAGTGCACTAGCGGGGACCTACAATGAGCAGTTCTTC. This sequence encodes CASSALAGTYNEQFF.

The chain joins TRBV4-1 to TRBJ2-5, with 8 bases fitting TRBD1. Germline CDR1 and CDR2: MGHRA and YSYEKL. Trimming took 6 bases from V and 5 from J; bases not matched to a gene: 8. There are 14 residues in the CDR3. CDR3 sequence reads: CASSPRGRRETQYF. For the CDR3, the DNA is TGCGCCAGCAGTCCCAGGGGGCGTAGGGAGACCCAGTACTTC.

This clone has just one count. V usage is TRBV7-2 and J usage is TRBJ2-5, with D possibly TRBD1 on 6 matching bases. In germline, CDR1 is SGHTA, CDR2 FQGNSA. Trimming shortened V by 1 base and J by 5 bases, and 11 bases separated the two germline ends. This CDR3 contains 14 residues. The CDR3 DNA sequence: TGTGCCAGCAGCTTAGGACAGGTTTGGGAGACCCAGTACTTC. This encodes CASSLGQVWETQYF.

The chain recombines TRBV4-1 with TRBJ2-5, with 7 bases fitting TRBD1. This CDR3 has 14 residues. Losses at the gene ends were 3 bases for V and 2 bases for J; bases not matched to a gene: 3. Germline V gene sequence: CDR1 MGHRA, CDR2 YSYEKL. CDR3: CASSHSDRQETQYF. The CDR3 nucleotides are TGCGCCAGCAGCCATTCGGACAGGCAAGAGACCCAGTACTTC.

The rearrangement uses TRBV5-1 and TRBJ1-1; TRBD1 aligns across 7 bases. The germline V gene has CDR1 SGHRS and CDR2 YFSETQ. V trimming: 4 bases; J trimming: 7 bases; junction bases outside the gene matches: 7. CDR3 length equals 13 residues. This CDR3 reads CASSAGRDSEAFF. CDR3 bases: TGCGCCAGCAGCGCCGGCCGGGACAGTGAAGCTTTCTTT.

V is TRBV5-4 and J is TRBJ2-1; the match to TRBD2 covers 9 bases. The germline gives CDR1 SGHNT, CDR2 YYREEE (reference sequence). V dropped 5 bases and J dropped 6; count of bases not matched to a gene: 12. CDR3 length: 16 amino acids. In DNA, the CDR3 is TGTGCCAGCAGTCCCGAACCGGGACTAGCCTCCAATGAGCAGTTCTTC. This sequence encodes CASSPEPGLASNEQFF.

The chain is built from TRBV6-5 and TRBJ1-4, with 7 bases lining up with TRBD1. V lost 6 bases, J lost 7 bases, and 8 bases stayed unmatched. Germline-derived CDR1 and CDR2 are MNHEY and SVGAGI. The CDR3 covers 14 residues. CDR3 region: CASSHDRAGEKLFF. The CDR3 DNA reads TGTGCCAGCAGCCACGACAGGGCTGGTGAAAAACTGTTTTTT.

This chain connects TRBV15 to TRBJ2-7; 8 bases fit TRBD1. Looked up from germline, CDR1 is LNHNV and CDR2 is YYDKDF (reference sequence). The CDR3 runs 15 residues. Germline trimming cut 1 base from V and 2 bases from J; bases unmatched to any gene: 4. Here the CDR3 reads CATSRATGVTYEQYF. The CDR3 nucleotides read TGTGCCACCAGCAGAGCGACAGGGGTTACCTACGAGCAGTACTTC.

CDR3 loop: CATSSDRVGSPLHF. In nucleotides, the CDR3 is TGTGCCACCAGCAGCGACAGGGTGGGGTCACCCCTCCACTTT. This chain joins TRBV15 and TRBJ1-6, with 7 nucleotides matching TRBD1. This CDR3 has 14 amino acids. Germline V gene sequence: CDR1 LNHNV, CDR2 YYDKDF (reference sequence). Trimming removed 3 bases from V and 10 bases from J; junction bases left unmatched: 6.

This chain connects TRBV6-4 to TRBJ2-2; 10 bases agree with TRBD2. Germline V gives CDR1 MRHNA, CDR2 SNTAGT. The CDR3 spans 16 residues. V trimming: 6 bases; J trimming: 6 bases; junction bases outside the gene matches: 10. The CDR3 sequence: CASSHKAGGLPGELFF. The CDR3 region has the DNA TGTGCCAGCAGCCACAAAGCGGGAGGGCTCCCCGGGGAGCTGTTTTTT.

The V gene is TRBV28, the J gene TRBJ2-7, with 7 bases fitting TRBD1. This CDR3 has 14 residues. Germline CDR1 reads MDHEN; CDR2 reads SYDVKM. V lost 6 bases and J lost 3; bases outside the gene matches: 8. The CDR3 here is CASRPPRTGYEQYF. The CDR3 coding sequence is TGTGCCAGCAGGCCCCCAAGGACAGGCTACGAGCAGTACTTC.